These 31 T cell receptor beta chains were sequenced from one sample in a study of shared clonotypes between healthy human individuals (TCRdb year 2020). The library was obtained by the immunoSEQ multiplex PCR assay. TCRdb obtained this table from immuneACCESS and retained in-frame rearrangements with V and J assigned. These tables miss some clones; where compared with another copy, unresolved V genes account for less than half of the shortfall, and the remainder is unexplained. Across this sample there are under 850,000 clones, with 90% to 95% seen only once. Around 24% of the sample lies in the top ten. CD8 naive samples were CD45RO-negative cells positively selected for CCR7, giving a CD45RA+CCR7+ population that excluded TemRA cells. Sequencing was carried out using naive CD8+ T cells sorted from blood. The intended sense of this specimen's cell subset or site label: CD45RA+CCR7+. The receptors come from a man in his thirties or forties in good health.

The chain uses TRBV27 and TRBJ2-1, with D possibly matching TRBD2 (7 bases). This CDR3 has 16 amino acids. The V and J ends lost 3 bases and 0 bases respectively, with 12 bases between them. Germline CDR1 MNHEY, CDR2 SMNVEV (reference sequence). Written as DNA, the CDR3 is TGTGCCAGCAGTTTCGGGGGGCCGATCTCCTACAATGAGCAGTTCTTC. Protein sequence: CASSFGGPISYNEQFF.

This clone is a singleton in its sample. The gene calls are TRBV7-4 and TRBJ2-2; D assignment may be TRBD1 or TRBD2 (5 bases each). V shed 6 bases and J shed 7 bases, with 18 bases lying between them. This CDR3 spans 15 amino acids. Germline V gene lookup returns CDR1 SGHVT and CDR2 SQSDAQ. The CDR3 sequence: CASSLLSDRVGELFF. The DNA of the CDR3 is TGTGCCAGCAGTCTGCTTAGCGACAGAGTCGGGGAGCTGTTTTTT.

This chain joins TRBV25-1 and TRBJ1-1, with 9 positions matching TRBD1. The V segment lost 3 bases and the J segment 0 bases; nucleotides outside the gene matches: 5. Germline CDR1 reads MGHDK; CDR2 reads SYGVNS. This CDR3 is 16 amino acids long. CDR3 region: CASSEDRGRMNTEAFF. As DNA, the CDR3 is TGTGCCAGCAGTGAGGACAGGGGTCGGATGAACACTGAAGCTTTCTTT. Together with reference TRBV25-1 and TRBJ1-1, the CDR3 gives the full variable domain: EADIYQTPRYLVIGTGKKITLECSQTMGHDKMYWYQQDPGMELHLIHYSYGVNSTEKGDLSSESTVSRIRTEHFPLTLESARPSHTSQYLCASSEDRGRMNTEAFFGQGTRLTVV.

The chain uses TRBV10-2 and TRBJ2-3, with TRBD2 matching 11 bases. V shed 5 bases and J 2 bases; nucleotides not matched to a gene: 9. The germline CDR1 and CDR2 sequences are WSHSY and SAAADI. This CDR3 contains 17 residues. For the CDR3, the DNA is TGCGCCAGCAGTCCCGACCGACTAGCGGGAAACACAGATACGCAGTATTTT. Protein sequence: CASSPDRLAGNTDTQYF.

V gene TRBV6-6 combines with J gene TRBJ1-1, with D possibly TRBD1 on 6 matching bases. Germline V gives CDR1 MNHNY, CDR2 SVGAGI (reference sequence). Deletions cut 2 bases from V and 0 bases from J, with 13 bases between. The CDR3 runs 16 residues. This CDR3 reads CASSYPQGSMNTEAFF. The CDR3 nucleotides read TGTGCCAGCAGTTACCCACAGGGATCGATGAACACTGAAGCTTTCTTT.

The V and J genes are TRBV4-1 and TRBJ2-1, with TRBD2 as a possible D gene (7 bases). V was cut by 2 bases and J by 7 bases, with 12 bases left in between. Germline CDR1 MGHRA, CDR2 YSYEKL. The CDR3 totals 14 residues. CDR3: CASSQRGGTNEQFF. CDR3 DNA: TGCGCCAGCAGCCAAAGGGGGGGGACGAATGAGCAGTTCTTC.

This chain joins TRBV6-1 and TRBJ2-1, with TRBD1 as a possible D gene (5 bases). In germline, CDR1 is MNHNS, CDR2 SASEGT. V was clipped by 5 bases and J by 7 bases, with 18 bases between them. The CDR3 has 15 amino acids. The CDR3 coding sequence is TGTGCCAGCAGTTTAGCCGAAGGGGCCGTGAATGAGCAGTTCTTC. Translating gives CASSLAEGAVNEQFF.

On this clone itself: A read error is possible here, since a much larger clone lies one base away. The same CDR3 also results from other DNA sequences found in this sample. CDR3 nucleotide sequence: TGTGCCAGCAGCGTAGGGGTGGGGACCGGGGAGCTGTTTTTT. Its translation is CASSVGVGTGELFF. The rearrangement joins TRBV9 to TRBJ2-2; unclear D gene. V gave up 0 bases and J gave up 5 bases, with 8 bases separating them. This CDR3 has 14 residues. CDR1 is SGDLS, CDR2 YYNGEE, per germline.

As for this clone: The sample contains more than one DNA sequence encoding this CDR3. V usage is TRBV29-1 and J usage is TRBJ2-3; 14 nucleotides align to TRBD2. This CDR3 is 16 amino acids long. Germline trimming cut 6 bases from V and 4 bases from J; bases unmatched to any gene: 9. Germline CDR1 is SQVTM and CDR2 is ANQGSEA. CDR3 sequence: CSVDPGTSGRADTQYF. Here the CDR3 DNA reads TGCAGCGTCGACCCTGGGACTAGCGGGAGAGCAGATACGCAGTATTTT.

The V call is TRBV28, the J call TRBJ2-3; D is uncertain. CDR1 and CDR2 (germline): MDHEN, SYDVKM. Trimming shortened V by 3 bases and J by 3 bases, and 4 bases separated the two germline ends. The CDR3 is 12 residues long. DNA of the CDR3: TGTGCCAGCAGTTTGTCTACAGATACGCAGTATTTT. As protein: CASSLSTDTQYF.

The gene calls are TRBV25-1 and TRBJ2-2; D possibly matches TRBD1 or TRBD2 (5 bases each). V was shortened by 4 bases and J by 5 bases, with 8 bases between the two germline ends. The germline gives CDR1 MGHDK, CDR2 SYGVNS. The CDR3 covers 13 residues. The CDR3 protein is CASSVEGTGELFF. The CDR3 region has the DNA TGTGCCAGCAGTGTCGAGGGGACCGGGGAGCTGTTTTTT.

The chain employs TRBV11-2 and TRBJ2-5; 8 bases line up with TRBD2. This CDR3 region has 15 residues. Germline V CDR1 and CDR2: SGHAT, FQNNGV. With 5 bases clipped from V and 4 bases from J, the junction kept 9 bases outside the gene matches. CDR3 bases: TGTGCCAGCAGCCCACACAGCGGGAGAGTAGAGACCCAGTACTTC. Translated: CASSPHSGRVETQYF. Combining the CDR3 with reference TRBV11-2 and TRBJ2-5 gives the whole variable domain EAGVAQSPRYKIIEKRQSVAFWCNPISGHATLYWYQQILGQGPKLLIQFQNNGVVDDSQLPKDRFSAERLKGVDSTLKIQPAKLEDSAVYLCASSPHSGRVETQYFGPGTRLLVL.

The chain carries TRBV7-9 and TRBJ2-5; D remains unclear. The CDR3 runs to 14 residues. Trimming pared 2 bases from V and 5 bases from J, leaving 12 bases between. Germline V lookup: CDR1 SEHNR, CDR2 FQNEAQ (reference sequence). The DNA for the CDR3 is TGTGCCAGCAGCTTACGCGCTAGTTGGGAGACCCAGTACTTC. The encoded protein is CASSLRASWETQYF.

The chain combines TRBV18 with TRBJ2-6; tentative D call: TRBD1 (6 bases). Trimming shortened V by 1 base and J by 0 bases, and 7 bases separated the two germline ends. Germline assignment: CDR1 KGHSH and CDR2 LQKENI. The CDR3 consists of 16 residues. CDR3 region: CASSPLGGSGANVLTF. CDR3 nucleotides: TGTGCCAGCTCACCACTAGGGGGCTCTGGGGCCAACGTCCTGACTTTC.

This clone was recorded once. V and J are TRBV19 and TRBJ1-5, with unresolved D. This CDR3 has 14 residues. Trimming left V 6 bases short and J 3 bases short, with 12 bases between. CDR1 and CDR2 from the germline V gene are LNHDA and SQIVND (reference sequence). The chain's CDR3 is CASRPAGLNQPQHF. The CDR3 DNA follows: TGTGCCAGTAGGCCCGCGGGCCTCAATCAGCCCCAGCATTTT.

The CDR3 sequence is CASSDSWGLANNEQFF. The CDR3 region has the DNA TGTGCCAGCAGTGATTCTTGGGGACTAGCGAACAATGAGCAGTTCTTC. This rearrangement joins TRBV2 to TRBJ2-1; 10 positions match TRBD2. Per the germline V gene, CDR1 is SNHLY and CDR2 is FYNNEI. There are 16 residues in the CDR3. After removal of 3 bases from V and 5 bases from J, the junction contained 7 bases not matched to a gene.

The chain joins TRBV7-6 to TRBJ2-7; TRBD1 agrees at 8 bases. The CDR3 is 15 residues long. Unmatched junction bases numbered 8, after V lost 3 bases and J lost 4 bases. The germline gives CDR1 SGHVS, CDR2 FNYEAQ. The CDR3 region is CASSLYRGMSYEQYF. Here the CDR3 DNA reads TGTGCCAGCAGCTTGTACAGGGGGATGTCGTACGAGCAGTACTTC.

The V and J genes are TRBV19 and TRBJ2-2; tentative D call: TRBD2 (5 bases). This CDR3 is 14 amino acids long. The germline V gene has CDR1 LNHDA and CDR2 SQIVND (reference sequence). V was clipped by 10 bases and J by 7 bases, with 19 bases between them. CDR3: CATLAAGSYGELFF. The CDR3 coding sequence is TGTGCCACCCTTGCGGCGGGTTCTTACGGGGAGCTGTTTTTT. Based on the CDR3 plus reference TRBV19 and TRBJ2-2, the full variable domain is DGGITQSPKYLFRKEGQNVTLSCEQNLNHDAMYWYRQDPGQGLRLIYYSQIVNDFQKGDIAEGYSVSREKKESFPLTVTSAQKNPTAFYLCATLAAGSYGELFFGEGSRLTVL.

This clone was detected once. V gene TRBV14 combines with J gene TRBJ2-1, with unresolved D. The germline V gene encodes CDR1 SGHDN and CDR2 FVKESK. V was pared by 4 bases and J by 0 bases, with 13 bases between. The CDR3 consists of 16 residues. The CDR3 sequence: CASSPLHTVSYNEQFF. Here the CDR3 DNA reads TGTGCCAGCAGCCCGCTCCACACGGTCTCCTACAATGAGCAGTTCTTC.

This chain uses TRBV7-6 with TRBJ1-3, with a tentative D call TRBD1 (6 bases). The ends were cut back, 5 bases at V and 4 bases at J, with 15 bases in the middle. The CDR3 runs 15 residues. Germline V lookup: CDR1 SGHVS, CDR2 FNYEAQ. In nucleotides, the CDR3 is TGTGCCAGCAGCAAAAACTGGGGGCCAGGAAACACCATATATTTT. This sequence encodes CASSKNWGPGNTIYF.

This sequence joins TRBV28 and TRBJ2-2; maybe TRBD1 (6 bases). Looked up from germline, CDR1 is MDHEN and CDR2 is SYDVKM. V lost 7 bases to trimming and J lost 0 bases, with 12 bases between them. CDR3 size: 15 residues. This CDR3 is CASIADSPNTGELFF. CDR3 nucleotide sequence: TGTGCCAGCATCGCGGACAGTCCGAACACCGGGGAGCTGTTTTTT.

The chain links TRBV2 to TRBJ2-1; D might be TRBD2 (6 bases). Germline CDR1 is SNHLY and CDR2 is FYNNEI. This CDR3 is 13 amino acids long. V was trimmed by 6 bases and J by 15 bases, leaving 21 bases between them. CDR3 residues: CASRDDLGGFRFF. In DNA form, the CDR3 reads TGTGCCAGCAGAGATGATCTGGGGGGATTTAGGTTCTTC. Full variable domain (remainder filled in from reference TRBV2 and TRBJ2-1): EPEVTQTPSHQVTQMGQEVILRCVPISNHLYFYWYRQILGQKVEFLVSFYNNEISEKSEIFDDQFSVERPDGSNFTLKIRSTKLEDSAMYFCASRDDLGGFRFFGPGTRLTVL.

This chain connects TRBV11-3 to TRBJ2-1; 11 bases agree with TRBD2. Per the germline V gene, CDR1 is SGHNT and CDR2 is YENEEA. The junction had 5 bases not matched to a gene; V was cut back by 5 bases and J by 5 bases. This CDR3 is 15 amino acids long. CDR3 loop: CASSPGTSGDNEQFF. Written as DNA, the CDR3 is TGTGCCAGCAGCCCCGGGACTAGCGGAGACAATGAGCAGTTCTTC. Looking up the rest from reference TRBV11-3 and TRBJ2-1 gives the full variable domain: EAGVVQSPRYKIIEKKQPVAFWCNPISGHNTLYWYLQNLGQGPELLIRYENEEAVDDSQLPKDRFSAERLKGVDSTLKIQPAELGDSAVYLCASSPGTSGDNEQFFGPGTRLTVL.

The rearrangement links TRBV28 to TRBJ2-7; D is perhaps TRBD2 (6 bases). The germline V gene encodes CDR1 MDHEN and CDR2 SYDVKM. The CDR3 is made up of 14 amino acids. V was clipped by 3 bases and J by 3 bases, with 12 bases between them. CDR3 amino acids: CASSFRAGLYEQYF. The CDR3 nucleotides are TGTGCCAGCAGTTTTCGGGCGGGACTCTACGAGCAGTACTTC.

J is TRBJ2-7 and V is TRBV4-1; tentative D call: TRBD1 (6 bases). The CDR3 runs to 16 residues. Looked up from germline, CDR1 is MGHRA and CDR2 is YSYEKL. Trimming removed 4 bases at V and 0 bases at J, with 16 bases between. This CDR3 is CASSPNQQGDSYEQYF. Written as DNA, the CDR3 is TGCGCCAGCAGCCCCAACCAACAGGGTGACTCCTACGAGCAGTACTTC.

The CDR3 coding sequence is TGCGCCAGCAGTGAGAGCCCATTCGGGGATGGCTACACCTTC. Translating gives CASSESPFGDGYTF. The V gene is TRBV10-1, the J gene TRBJ1-2, with no clear D. The length of the CDR3 is 14 residues. V was shortened by 2 bases and J by 6 bases, with 13 bases between the two germline ends. Germline-derived CDR1 and CDR2 are WNHNN and SYGVQD (reference sequence).

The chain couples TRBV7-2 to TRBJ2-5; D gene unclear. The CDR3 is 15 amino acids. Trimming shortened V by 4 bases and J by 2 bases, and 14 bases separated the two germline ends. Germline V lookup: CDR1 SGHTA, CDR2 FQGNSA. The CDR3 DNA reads TGTGCCAGCAGCTCGTGGGCCAACCCGCAAGAGACCCAGTACTTC. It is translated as CASSSWANPQETQYF.

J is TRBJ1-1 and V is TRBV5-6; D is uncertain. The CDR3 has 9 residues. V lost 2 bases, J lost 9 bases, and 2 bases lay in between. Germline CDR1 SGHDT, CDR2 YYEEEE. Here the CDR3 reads CASSFKAFF. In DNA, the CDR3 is TGTGCCAGCAGCTTTAAAGCTTTCTTT.

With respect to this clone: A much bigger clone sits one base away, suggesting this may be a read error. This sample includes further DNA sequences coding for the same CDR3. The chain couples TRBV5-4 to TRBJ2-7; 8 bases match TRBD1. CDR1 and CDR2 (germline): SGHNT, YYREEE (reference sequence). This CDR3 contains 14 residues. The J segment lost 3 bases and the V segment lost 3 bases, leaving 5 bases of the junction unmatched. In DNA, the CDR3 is TGTGCCAGCAGCTCCGGACAGGGAAACTACGAGCAGTACTTC. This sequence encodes CASSSGQGNYEQYF.

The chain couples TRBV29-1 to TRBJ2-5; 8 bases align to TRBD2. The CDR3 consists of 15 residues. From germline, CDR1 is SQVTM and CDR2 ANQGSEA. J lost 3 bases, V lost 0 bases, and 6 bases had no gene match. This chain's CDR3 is CSVEDPKREKETQYF. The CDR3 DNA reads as TGCAGCGTTGAAGATCCCAAGCGGGAGAAAGAGACCCAGTACTTC.

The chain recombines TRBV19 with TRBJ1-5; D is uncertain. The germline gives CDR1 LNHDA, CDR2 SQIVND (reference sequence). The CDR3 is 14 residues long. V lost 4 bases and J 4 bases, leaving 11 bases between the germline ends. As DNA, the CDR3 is TGTGCCAGTAGTACCCCTCCATCGAATCAGCCCCAGCATTTT. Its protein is CASSTPPSNQPQHF.